The T cell receptor (beta chain) under discussion was sequenced for a study of control samples from healthy donors and cancer patients. The CDR3 contains 15 residues. In germline, CDR1 is LGHDT, CDR2 YNNKEL (reference sequence). Trimming cost V 5 bases and J 4 bases; bases outside gene matches: 8. This clone has a handful of counts. This table comes from immunoSEQ multiplex PCR, and its TCRdb copy is limited to in-frame clones, with some not included. Among roughly 130,000 clones listed, about 93% were seen once. Sequences were obtained from PBMCs. V gene TRBV3-1 (or the pseudogene TRBV3-2) combines with J gene TRBJ1-2; 9 nucleotides match TRBD1. The sequence was obtained from a man aged 45-65 years with head and neck cancer. CDR3 in DNA: TGTGCCAGCAGCACCCGACAGGGGGGAGTCTATGGCTACACCTTC. Its protein product is CASSTRQGGVYGYTF.